Below are 11 T cell receptor beta chains sequenced from a single sample in a study of cytomegalovirus exposure and HLA in healthy donors. PCR amplification relied on 60 Vbeta primers (plus 13 Jbeta primers). Profiled with immunoSEQ multiplex PCR; TCRdb holds only in-frame clones, not every one. This table holds some 130,000 clones. Sequenced input: PBMCs. The receptors shown here come from a woman in her thirties or forties in good health and CMV-seronegative.

The chain has TRBV9 and TRBJ1-1; possibly TRBD1 for D (5 bases). This CDR3 contains 13 residues. CDR1 is SGDLS, CDR2 YYNGEE, per germline. Between the trimmed V and J ends, which lost 0 bases and 5 bases, there was a span of 8 bases. The CDR3 nucleotides read TGTGCCAGCAGCGTAGGGCCAGGGACTGAAGCTTTCTTT. Its translation is CASSVGPGTEAFF. The entire variable domain, with the rest obtained from reference TRBV9 and TRBJ1-1, is as follows: DSGVTQTPKHLITATGQRVTLRCSPRSGDLSVYWYQQSLDQGLQFLIQYYNGEERAKGNILERFSAQQFPDLHSELNLSSLELGDSALYFCASSVGPGTEAFFGQGTRLTVV.

The chain employs TRBV28 and TRBJ2-7, with a weak D call TRBD1 (8 bases). Germline V CDR1 and CDR2: MDHEN, SYDVKM. V was pared by 7 bases and J by 2 bases, with 12 bases between. The CDR3 is made up of 13 amino acids. CDR3: CASKQGGAYEQYF. The DNA of the CDR3 is TGTGCCAGCAAACAGGGGGGGGCCTACGAGCAGTACTTC.

The V gene is TRBV4-1, the J gene TRBJ1-1; D might be TRBD1 (6 bases). The CDR3 has 16 residues. V was trimmed by 3 bases and J by 0 bases, leaving 14 bases between them. Per germline, CDR1 MGHRA and CDR2 YSYEKL. The CDR3: CASSQGRTEMNTEAFF. The CDR3 DNA reads as TGCGCCAGCAGCCAGGGTAGGACAGAGATGAACACTGAAGCTTTCTTT.

The gene calls are TRBV20-1 and TRBJ2-7; D is undetermined. This CDR3 comprises 11 residues. Trimming shortened V by 0 bases and J by 6 bases, and 6 bases separated the two germline ends. Looked up from germline, CDR1 is DFQATT and CDR2 is SNEGSKA (reference sequence). This CDR3 is CSARDPPEQYF. The CDR3 DNA is TGCAGTGCTAGAGATCCTCCCGAGCAGTACTTC.

The chain links TRBV6-5 to TRBJ1-1, with 7 bases aligning to TRBD1. The CDR3 runs to 15 residues. The germline V gene encodes CDR1 MNHEY and CDR2 SVGAGI. Trimming at V came to 3 bases and at J to 5 bases, leaving 9 bases not matched to a gene. The CDR3, as DNA: TGTGCCAGCAGTTATGCAGGGGGATTGAGAACTGAAGCTTTCTTT. It encodes CASSYAGGLRTEAFF.

The rearrangement uses TRBV6-4 and TRBJ1-4; D possibly corresponds to TRBD1 (5 bases). Germline assignment: CDR1 MRHNA and CDR2 SNTAGT. This CDR3 is 18 amino acids long. V shed 5 bases and J shed 1 base, with 20 bases lying between them. For the CDR3, the DNA is TGTGCCAGCAGTTCCCCGGCAGGGAATGGGGTAACTAATGAAAAACTGTTTTTT. Encoded protein: CASSSPAGNGVTNEKLFF.

The chain links TRBV25-1 to TRBJ2-2; D is possibly TRBD1 (6 bases). V shed 4 bases and J shed 9 bases, with 12 bases lying between them. This CDR3 has 13 amino acids. Germline V gene lookup returns CDR1 MGHDK and CDR2 SYGVNS. CDR3 residues: CASSVPGQRELFF. The CDR3 nucleotides read TGTGCCAGCAGTGTACCGGGACAAAGGGAGCTGTTTTTT.

The chain combines TRBV5-8 with TRBJ2-4, with a tentative D call TRBD1 (5 bases). The germline CDR1 and CDR2 sequences are SGHTS and YDEGEE. CDR3 length equals 16 residues. The V end lost 0 bases, the J end lost 7 bases, and 17 bases lay between the germline ends. CDR3: CASSLAIRQGGNIQYF. The DNA of the CDR3 is TGTGCCAGCAGCTTGGCCATTAGGCAGGGTGGTAACATTCAGTACTTC.

V gene TRBV28 combines with J gene TRBJ1-1; 9 bases are a match to TRBD1. Unmatched junction bases numbered 10, after V lost 6 bases and J lost 11 bases. Germline V gene lookup returns CDR1 MDHEN and CDR2 SYDVKM. The CDR3 runs to 13 residues. CDR3 region: CASRDPGQGLAFF. CDR3 nucleotide sequence: TGTGCCAGCAGAGACCCGGGACAGGGTCTCGCTTTCTTT.

The chain couples TRBV6-5 to TRBJ2-7, with TRBD1 matching over 8 bases. Germline lookup yields CDR1 MNHEY and CDR2 SVGAGI. The CDR3 covers 15 residues. V trimming: 0 bases; J trimming: 6 bases; junction bases outside the gene matches: 7. Here the CDR3 reads CASSYSDRVLGEQYF. The CDR3 nucleotides read TGTGCCAGCAGTTACTCGGACAGGGTATTGGGCGAGCAGTACTTC.

V and J are TRBV9 and TRBJ2-5; the match to TRBD1 covers 9 bases. The ends lost 4 bases at V and 3 bases at J; junction bases unmatched: 7. The germline gives CDR1 SGDLS, CDR2 YYNGEE. This CDR3 is 15 amino acids long. CDR3 sequence: CASSRGDRVEETQYF. As DNA, the CDR3 is TGTGCCAGCAGCAGAGGGGACAGGGTTGAAGAGACCCAGTACTTC.